This TCR beta chain was retrieved from a study of T cells in Graves' hyperthyroidism and ophthalmopathy. Study background: Before any treatment, at initial diagnosis, peripheral blood was collected. Study-level findings and limits: From stable hyperthyroidism, ophthalmopathy was separated by a 13 V-J model. Most thyroid clonotypes that were expanded above 0.001 also turned up in blood.

Of note for this clonotype: Its antigen is unidentified.

RNA transcripts were the template for amplifying TCR beta CDR3 regions. Carried out on the TCR CDR3, a first-round RT-PCR used the HTBI primer set. MiXCR was run by TCRdb on the multiplex PCR reads, yielding one entry per CDR3 protein. The data hold 95,000 to 110,000 distinct CDR3 sequences, with 47% observed a single time. Hyperthyroidism had been newly diagnosed in patients aged 18 to 65, and its duration was under 2 months. The sequenced material came from blood. The clonotype was recovered from a man in his forties with Graves' hyperthyroidism.

The CDR3 nucleotides read TGTGCCAGCTCACCGTGGGGCAGCCCCACAGATACGCAGTATTTT. This codes for CASSPWGSPTDTQYF. The chain has TRBV18 and TRBJ2-3; a weak D match, TRBD1 (5 bases). Trimming shortened V by 3 bases and J by 2 bases, and 12 bases separated the two germline ends. Germline V gene lookup returns CDR1 KGHSH and CDR2 LQKENI. The CDR3 is 15 amino acids.